Reported below is one T cell receptor (beta chain). Authors' data handling: Amplification with reference gene primers provided the estimates of nucleated cell counts. Clones were sequenced by immunoSEQ multiplex PCR, and TCRdb holds only the in-frame ones, with some missing. V and J calls and clone size follow that table, whereas D and trimming were derived from the DNA. The table lists some 55,000 clones, around 83% of them singletons. The data stem from a study of blood T cell repertoires in COVID-19. Across the study: PBMCs, B-cell-depleted T cells, or T cells were the source of the cDNA or gDNA that made up the material.

CDR3 length: 15 amino acids. J lost 7 bases, V lost 5 bases, and 10 bases had no gene match. Germline CDR1 is MNHEY and CDR2 is SMNVEV (reference sequence). The chain couples TRBV27 to TRBJ1-4; 7 nucleotides line up with TRBD1. This sequence originates from a woman aged 55-69 years with acute or convalescent COVID-19. Input material: peripheral blood. This chain's CDR3 is CASSNRQGRGEKLFF. The CDR3 DNA is TGTGCCAGCAGTAACAGACAGGGCAGAGGTGAAAAACTGTTTTTT.